The sequence of this TCR beta chain was determined in a study of T cells in Graves' hyperthyroidism and ophthalmopathy (dated by TCRdb to the late 2010s). As for the study more broadly: Peripheral blood samples were taken at the time of initial diagnosis, prior to any treatment. To identify distinguishing TCR V-J signatures, a discovery cohort of around 100 patients was used, comprising some 45 with Graves' ophthalmopathy and 55 to 65 with stable Graves' hyperthyroidism. An independent validation cohort of around 19 hyperthyroidism patients and 17 patients who later progressed to ophthalmopathy tested prospective prediction of ophthalmopathy. For training and testing, the roughly 93 patients in the discovery cohort were randomly divided in a 7:3 ratio. The study also compared thyroid tissue and blood T-cell repertoires from more than 5 Graves' hyperthyroidism patients. Once sampling was done, hyperthyroidism patients were given methimazole at a starting dose of 30 mg daily, whereas ophthalmopathy patients were given high-dose intravenous methylprednisolone. TCR Vbeta CDR3 sequencing of 120 to 150 peripheral blood samples (under 45 ophthalmopathy, 75 hyperthyroidism and roughly 17 progressor patients) is reported in the paper. Here is what the overall study found, with its caveats: A 13 V-J signature model separated ophthalmopathy from stable hyperthyroidism, with roughly 88% sensitivity and about 81% specificity in cross-validation and 80%/75% in testing. Most expanded thyroid clonotypes (frequency above 0.001) were also detected in blood, a finding suggesting that blood repertoires may reflect thyroid immune responses. In validation, the model predicted progression to ophthalmopathy with approximately 71% sensitivity and roughly 75% specificity, a median of approximately 6.7 months before onset. No statistical method was used to fix the sample size in advance, and group allocation was not hidden from the investigators.

In the ophthalmopathy patients, disease was moderately to severely active, with a Clinical Activity Score of 3 or more, a NOSPECS grade of 4 or more, and a duration of less than 3 months. The study excluded patients with uncontrolled infections, other autoimmune diseases, pregnancy or lactation. Diagnoses relied on clinical symptoms, serum thyroxine and TRAb, thyroid ultrasound and orbital computed tomography. Ficoll-Paque density gradient centrifugation was used to isolate PBMCs from about 9 ml of fresh peripheral blood. Total RNA was extracted with Trizol reagent, and quality was checked on an Agilent 2100 Bioanalyzer. Amplification of TCR beta CDR3 regions was carried out from RNA transcripts. The TCR CDR3 was subjected to a first round of RT-PCR using the HTBI primer set and the Qiagen OneStep RT-PCR kit. Libraries were constructed in a second round of multiplex PCR, after which size selection and purification were carried out. Paired-end sequencing of the libraries was performed with 100 bp reads on an Illumina HiSeq2000. Regarding the original processing steps: SOAPnuke was used to process the raw data, removing reads that contained adapters or uncalled bases, had a mean Phred below 15, or lacked an exact match to the constant primer or identifier. COPE v1.2.5 was used to merge high-quality paired reads, and clonotypes were defined as unique nucleotide sequences. Clonotypes were aligned to IMGT TRBV, TRBD and TRBJ reference segments using MiTCR v1.1. Only V-J combinations with frequency above 0.0001, covering about 99% of repertoires, were analysed. The TCS score was defined as F50 (clonal expansion) divided by E x V (chaos), with BLOSUM62-based TCRdist calculated between CDR3 peptides within each V-J. Welch's t-statistics and random forest reduced 500 to 550 V-J features to fewer than 15, which were used in a naive Bayes classifier (R e1071). TCRdb reanalyzed the raw reads on its own, using fastp at Q25 for trimming and MiXCR for clone calling, and kept in-frame beta chains. Entries are consolidated by CDR3 protein sequence, retaining the most common genes and DNA. For this entry, the V and J calls and clone size follow TCRdb and not the study's own pipeline. Here the sample has about 300,000 distinct CDR3 sequences; approximately 19% occur a single time. Clones ranked in the top ten supply approximately 35% of the sample.

As to this clonotype: Its specific antigen is unknown. The sample holds no much larger clone one base away, and base qualities are not on file.

V lost 1 base and J lost 3 bases, and the count of bases not matched to a germline gene is 11. Reading from cysteine to phenylalanine, the CDR3 counts 20 amino acids. CDR3 DNA is the only sequence kept; it has 60 bases, read in frame from the first base. Per the germline V gene, SGHAT is the CDR1 and FQNNGV is the CDR2. This clonotype originated in a man aged 50 or older with Graves' ophthalmopathy. The sample taken for sequencing was blood. This chain is built from TRBV11-2 and TRBJ2-1; the central 14 bases match TRBD2. The CDR3 is CASSLGVAGLAGGLYNEQFF. The DNA is TGTGCCAGCAGCTTAGGGGTTGCCGGACTAGCGGGAGGACTCTACAATGAGCAGTTCTTC.